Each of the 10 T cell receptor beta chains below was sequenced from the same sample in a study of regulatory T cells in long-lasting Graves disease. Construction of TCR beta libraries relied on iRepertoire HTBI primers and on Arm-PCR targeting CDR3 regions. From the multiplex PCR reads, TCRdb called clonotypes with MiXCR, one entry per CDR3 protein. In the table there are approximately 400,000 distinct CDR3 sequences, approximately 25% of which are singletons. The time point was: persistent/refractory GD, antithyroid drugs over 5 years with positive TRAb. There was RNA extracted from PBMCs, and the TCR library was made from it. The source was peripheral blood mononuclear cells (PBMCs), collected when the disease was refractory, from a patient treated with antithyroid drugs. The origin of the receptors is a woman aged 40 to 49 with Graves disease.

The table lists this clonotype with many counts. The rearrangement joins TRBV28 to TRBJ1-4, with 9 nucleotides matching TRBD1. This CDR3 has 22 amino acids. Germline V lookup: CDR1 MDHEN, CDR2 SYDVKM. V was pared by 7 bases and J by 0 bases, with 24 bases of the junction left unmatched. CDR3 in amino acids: CASKGVVRQGVNVYATNEKLFF. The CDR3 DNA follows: TGTGCCAGCAAGGGGGTTGTTCGACAGGGGGTGAATGTATACGCAACTAATGAAAAACTGTTTTTT.

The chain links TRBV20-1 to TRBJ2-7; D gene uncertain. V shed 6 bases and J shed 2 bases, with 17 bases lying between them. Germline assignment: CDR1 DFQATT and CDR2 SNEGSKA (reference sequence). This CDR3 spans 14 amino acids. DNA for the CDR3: TGCAGTGCCCCGCAGGCAGGCGAAACCTACGAGCAGTACTTC. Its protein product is CSAPQAGETYEQYF.

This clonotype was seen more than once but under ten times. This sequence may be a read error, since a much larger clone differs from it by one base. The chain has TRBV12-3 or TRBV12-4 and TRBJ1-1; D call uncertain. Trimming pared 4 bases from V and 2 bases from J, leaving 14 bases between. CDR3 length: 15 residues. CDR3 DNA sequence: TGTGCCAGCAGTTCAGTACAACACTCAAACACTGAAGCTTTCTTT. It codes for CASSSVQHSNTEAFF.

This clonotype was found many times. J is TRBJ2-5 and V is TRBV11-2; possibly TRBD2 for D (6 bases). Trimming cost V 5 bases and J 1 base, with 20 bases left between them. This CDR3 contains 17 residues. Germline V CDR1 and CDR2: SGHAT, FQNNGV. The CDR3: CASSPAGAWRAQETQYF. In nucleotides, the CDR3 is TGTGCCAGCAGCCCAGCCGGAGCATGGAGGGCCCAAGAGACCCAGTACTTC.

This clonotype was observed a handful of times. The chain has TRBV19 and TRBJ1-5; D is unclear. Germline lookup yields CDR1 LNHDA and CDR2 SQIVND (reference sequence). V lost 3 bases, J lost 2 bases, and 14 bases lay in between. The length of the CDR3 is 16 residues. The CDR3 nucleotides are TGTGCCAGTAGTATCCCTTGGGCCAGACGCAATCAGCCCCAGCATTTT. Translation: CASSIPWARRNQPQHF. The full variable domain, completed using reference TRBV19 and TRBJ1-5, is DGGITQSPKYLFRKEGQNVTLSCEQNLNHDAMYWYRQDPGQGLRLIYYSQIVNDFQKGDIAEGYSVSREKKESFPLTVTSAQKNPTAFYLCASSIPWARRNQPQHFGDGTRLSIL.

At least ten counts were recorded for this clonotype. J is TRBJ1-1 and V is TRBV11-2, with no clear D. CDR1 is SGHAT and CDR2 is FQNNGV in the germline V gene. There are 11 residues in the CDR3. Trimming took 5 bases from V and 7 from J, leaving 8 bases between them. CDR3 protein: CASSRTHEAFF. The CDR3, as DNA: TGTGCCAGCAGCCGCACACATGAAGCTTTCTTT.

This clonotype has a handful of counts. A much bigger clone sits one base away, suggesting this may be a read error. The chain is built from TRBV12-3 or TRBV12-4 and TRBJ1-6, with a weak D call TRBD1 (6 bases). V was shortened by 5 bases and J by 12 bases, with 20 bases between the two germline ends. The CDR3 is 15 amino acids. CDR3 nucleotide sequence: TGTGCCAGCAGTGTGCGGGGGGCAGGCGGATTACCCCTCCACTTT. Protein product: CASSVRGAGGLPLHF.

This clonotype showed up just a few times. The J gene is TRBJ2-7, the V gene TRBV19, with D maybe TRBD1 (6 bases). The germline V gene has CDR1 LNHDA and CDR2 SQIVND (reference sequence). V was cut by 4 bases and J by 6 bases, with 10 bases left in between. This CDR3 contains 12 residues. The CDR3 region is CASSTQGSEQYF. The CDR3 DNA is TGTGCCAGTAGTACCCAGGGGAGCGAGCAGTACTTC.

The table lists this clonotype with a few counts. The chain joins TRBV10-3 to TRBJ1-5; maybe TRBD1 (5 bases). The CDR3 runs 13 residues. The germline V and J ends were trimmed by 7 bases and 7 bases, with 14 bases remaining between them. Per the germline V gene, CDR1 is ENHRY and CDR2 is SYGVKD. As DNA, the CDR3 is TGTGCCATCACGAGAGAGTGGGACCAGCCCCAGCATTTT. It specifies CAITREWDQPQHF.

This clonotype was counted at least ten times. CDR3 sequence (DNA): TGTGCCAGCAGTGAAGGGACAGGGGGCCAAGAGACCCAGTACTTC. Translating it yields CASSEGTGGQETQYF. The J gene is TRBJ2-5, the V gene TRBV6-4; 11 positions match TRBD1. The CDR3 is made up of 15 amino acids. V was pared by 3 bases and J by 1 base, with 1 base of the junction left unmatched. Germline CDR1 reads MRHNA; CDR2 reads SNTAGT.